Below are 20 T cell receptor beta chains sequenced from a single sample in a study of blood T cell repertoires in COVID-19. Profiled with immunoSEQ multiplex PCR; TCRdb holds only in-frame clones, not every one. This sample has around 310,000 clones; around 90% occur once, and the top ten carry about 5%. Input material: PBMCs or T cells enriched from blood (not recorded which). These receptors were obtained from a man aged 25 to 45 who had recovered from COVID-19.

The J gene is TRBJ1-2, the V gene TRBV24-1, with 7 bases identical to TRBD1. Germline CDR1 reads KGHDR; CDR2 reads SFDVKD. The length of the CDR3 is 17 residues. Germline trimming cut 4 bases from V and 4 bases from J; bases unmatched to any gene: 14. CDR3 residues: CATSERQGDQGPYGYTF. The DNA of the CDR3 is TGTGCCACCAGTGAGCGGCAGGGGGACCAAGGTCCCTATGGCTACACCTTC.

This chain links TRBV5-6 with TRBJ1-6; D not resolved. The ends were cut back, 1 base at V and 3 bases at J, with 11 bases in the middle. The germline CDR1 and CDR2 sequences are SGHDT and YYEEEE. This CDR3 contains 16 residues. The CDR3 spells CASSLTRAIYNSPLHF. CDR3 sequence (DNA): TGTGCCAGCAGCTTGACTAGGGCAATCTATAATTCACCCCTCCACTTT.

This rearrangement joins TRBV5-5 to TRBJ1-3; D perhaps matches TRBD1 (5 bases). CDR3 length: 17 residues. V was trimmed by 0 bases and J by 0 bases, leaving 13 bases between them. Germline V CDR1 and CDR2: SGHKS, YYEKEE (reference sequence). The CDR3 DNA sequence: TGTGCCAGCAGCTTGGAGCCAGGGCTAGACTCTGGAAACACCATATATTTT. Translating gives CASSLEPGLDSGNTIYF.

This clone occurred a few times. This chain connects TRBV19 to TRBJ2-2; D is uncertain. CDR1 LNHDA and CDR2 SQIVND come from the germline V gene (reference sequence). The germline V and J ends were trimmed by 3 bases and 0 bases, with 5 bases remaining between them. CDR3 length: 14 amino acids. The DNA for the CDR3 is TGTGCCAGTAGTATCAACTCGAACACCGGGGAGCTGTTTTTT. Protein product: CASSINSNTGELFF.

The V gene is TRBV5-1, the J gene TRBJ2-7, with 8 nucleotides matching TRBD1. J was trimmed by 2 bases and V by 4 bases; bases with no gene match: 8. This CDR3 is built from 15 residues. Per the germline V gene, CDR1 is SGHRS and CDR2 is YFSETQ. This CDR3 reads CASSGTGGQTYEQYF. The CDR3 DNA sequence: TGCGCCAGCAGCGGAACAGGGGGACAGACCTACGAGCAGTACTTC.

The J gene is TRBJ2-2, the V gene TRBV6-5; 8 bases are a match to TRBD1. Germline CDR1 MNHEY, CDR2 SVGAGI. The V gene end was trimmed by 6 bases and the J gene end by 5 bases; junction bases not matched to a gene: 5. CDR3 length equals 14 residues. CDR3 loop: CASREYRGTGELFF. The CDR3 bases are TGTGCCAGCAGAGAGTACAGGGGGACCGGGGAGCTGTTTTTT.

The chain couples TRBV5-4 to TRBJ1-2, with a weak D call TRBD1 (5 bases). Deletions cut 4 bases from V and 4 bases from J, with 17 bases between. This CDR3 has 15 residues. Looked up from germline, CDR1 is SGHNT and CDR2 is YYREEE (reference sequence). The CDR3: CASSPKGLPGYGYTF. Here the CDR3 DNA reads TGTGCCAGCAGCCCGAAGGGGCTGCCGGGCTATGGCTACACCTTC.

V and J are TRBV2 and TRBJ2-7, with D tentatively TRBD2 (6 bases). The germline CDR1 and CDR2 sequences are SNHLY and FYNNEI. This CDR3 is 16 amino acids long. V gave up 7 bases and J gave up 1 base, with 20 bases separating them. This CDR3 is CASIVGRLNPSYEQYF. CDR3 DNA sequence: TGTGCCAGCATAGTGGGGAGGCTCAACCCATCCTACGAGCAGTACTTC.

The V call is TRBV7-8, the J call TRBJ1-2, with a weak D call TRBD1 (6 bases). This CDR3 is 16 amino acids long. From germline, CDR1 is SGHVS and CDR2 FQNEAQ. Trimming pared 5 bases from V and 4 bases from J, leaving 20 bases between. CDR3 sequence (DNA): TGTGCCAGCAGCCCCGGGGGGGCCACCAATTCCTATGGCTACACCTTC. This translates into CASSPGGATNSYGYTF.

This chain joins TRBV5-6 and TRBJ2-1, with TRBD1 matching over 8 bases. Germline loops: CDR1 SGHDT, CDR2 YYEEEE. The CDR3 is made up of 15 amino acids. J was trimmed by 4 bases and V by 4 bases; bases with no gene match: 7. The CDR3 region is CASSGAGQAYNEQFF. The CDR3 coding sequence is TGTGCCAGCAGCGGGGCGGGACAGGCATACAATGAGCAGTTCTTC. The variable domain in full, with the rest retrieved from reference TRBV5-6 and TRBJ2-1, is DAGVTQSPTHLIKTRGQQVTLRCSPKSGHDTVSWYQQALGQGPQFIFQYYEEEERQRGNFPDRFSGHQFPNYSSELNVNALLLGDSALYLCASSGAGQAYNEQFFGPGTRLTVL.

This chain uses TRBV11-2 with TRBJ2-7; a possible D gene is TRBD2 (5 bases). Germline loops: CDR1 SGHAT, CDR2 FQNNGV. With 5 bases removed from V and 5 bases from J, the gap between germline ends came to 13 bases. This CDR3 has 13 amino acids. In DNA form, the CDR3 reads TGTGCCAGCAGCACAACCAGAGGGAACGAGCAGTACTTC. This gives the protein CASSTTRGNEQYF.

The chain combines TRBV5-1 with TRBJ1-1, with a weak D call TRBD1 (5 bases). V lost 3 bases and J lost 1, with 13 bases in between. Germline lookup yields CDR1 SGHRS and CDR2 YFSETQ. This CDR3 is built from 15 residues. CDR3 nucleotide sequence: TGCGCCAGCAGCTCGGAACCTACAGGGAACACTGAAGCTTTCTTT. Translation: CASSSEPTGNTEAFF.

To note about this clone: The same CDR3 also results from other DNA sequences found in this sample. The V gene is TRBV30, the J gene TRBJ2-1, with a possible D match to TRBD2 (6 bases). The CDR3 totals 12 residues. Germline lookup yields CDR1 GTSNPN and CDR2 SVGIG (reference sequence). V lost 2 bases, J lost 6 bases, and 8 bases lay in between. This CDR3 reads CAWSWGGNEQFF. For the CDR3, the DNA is TGTGCCTGGAGTTGGGGAGGCAATGAGCAGTTCTTC. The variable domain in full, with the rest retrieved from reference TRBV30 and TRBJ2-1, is SQTIHQWPATLVQPVGSPLSLECTVEGTSNPNLYWYRQAAGRGLQLLFYSVGIGQISSEVPQNLSASRPQDRQFILSSKKLLLSDSGFYLCAWSWGGNEQFFGPGTRLTVL.

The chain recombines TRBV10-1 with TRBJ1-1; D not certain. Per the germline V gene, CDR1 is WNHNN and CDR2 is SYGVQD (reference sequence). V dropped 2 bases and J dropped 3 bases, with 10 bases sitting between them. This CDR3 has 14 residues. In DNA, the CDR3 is TGCGCCAGCAGTGAGGCCGGGTGGGACACTGAAGCTTTCTTT. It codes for CASSEAGWDTEAFF.

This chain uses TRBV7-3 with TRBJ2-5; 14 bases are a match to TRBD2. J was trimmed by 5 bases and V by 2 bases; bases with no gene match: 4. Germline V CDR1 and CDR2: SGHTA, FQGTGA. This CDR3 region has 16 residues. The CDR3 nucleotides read TGTGCCAGCAGCTTAGGGACTAGCGGGGGTCGGGAGACCCAGTACTTC. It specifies CASSLGTSGGRETQYF.

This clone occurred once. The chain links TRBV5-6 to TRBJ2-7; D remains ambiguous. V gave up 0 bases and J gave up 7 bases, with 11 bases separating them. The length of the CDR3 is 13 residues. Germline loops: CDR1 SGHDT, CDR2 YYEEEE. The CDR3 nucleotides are TGTGCCAGCAGCTTGGGTACAGCCTCGGAGCAGTACTTC. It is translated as CASSLGTASEQYF.

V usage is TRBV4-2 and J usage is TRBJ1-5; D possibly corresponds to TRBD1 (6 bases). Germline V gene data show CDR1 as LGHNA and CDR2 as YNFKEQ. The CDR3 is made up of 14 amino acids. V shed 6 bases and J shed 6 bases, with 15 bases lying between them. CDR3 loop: CASRLSRGSQPQHF. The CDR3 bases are TGTGCCAGCAGACTCAGCAGGGGATCTCAGCCCCAGCATTTT.

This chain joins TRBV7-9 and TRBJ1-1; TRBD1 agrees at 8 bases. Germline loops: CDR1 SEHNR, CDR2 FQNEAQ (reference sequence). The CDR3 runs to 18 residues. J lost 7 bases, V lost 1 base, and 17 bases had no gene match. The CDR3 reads CASSLGDPHPRGLYEAFF. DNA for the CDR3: TGTGCCAGCAGCTTAGGGGACCCTCACCCCAGGGGGCTCTATGAAGCTTTCTTT.

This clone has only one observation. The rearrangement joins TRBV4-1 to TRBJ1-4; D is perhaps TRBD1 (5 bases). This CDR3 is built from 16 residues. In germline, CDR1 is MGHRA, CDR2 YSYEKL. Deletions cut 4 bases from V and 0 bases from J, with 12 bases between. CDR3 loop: CASSRSTASTNEKLFF. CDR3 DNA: TGCGCCAGCAGCCGATCGACAGCCTCAACTAATGAAAAACTGTTTTTT.

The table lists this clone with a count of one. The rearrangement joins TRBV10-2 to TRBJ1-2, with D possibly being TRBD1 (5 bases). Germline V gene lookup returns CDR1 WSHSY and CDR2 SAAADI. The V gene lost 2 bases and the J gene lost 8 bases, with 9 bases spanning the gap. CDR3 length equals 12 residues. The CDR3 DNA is TGCGCCAGCAGTGAGACCCGGACAGGCTACACCTTC. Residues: CASSETRTGYTF.